This T cell receptor (beta chain) was found in a study of shared clonotypes between healthy human individuals. Study-wide background: Three CD4 naive, three CD4 memory, two CD8 naive and one CD8 memory plate were used per donor. Study results and caveats: It was anticipated that sequencing depth would influence how many clonotypes donors shared. It was observed that 5% to 6% of naive CD4 clonotypes were shared across a handful of donors.

Worth noting for this clone: Its specificity is unknown.

Adults of Caucasian background living in Nashville, Tennessee made up all donors. Germline V gene data show CDR1 as MDHEN and CDR2 as SYDVKM. The V and J ends lost 5 bases and 2 bases, in that order; junction bases with no gene match: 6. The length of the CDR3 is 15 residues. The method was immunoSEQ multiplex PCR; TCRdb's version includes in-frame clones alone and lacks a portion of them. The sample shows some 2,500,000 clones, around 93% of them seen only once. This clonotype was obtained from a man aged 18 to 30 in good health. Some clones in this sample may be carry-over from other donors' samples. V is TRBV28 and J is TRBJ2-7, with TRBD1 matching 10 bases. Sequencing used naive CD4+ T cells from PBMCs. Indicated subset: CD45RA+ positively selected. CDR3 region: CASSPTGTGAYEQYF. In DNA, the CDR3 is TGTGCCAGCAGTCCAACCGGGACAGGGGCCTACGAGCAGTACTTC. Drawing the rest from reference TRBV28 and TRBJ2-7, the complete variable domain is DVKVTQSSRYLVKRTGEKVFLECVQDMDHENMFWYRQDPGLGLRLIYFSYDVKMKEKGDIPEGYSVSREKKERFSLILESASTNQTSMYLCASSPTGTGAYEQYFGPGTRLTVT.